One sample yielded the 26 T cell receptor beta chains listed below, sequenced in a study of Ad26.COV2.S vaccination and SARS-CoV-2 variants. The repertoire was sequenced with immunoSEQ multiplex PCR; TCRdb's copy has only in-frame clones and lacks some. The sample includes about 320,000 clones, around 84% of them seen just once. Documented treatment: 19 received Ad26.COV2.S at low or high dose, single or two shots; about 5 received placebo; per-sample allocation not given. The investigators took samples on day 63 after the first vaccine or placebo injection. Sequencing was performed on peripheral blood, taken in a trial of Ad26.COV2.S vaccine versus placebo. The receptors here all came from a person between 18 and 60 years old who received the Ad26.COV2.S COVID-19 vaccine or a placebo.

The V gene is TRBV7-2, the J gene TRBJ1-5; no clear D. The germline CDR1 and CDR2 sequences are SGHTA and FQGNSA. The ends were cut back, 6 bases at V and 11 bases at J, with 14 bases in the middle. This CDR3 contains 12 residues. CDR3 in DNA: TGTGCCAGCAGTGCCGGCGCCGCGTCCCAGCATTTT. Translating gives CASSAGAASQHF.

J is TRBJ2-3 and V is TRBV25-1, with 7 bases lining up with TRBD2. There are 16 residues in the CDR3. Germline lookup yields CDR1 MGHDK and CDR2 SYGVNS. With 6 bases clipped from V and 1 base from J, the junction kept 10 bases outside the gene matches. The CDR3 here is CASSGLLAVGTDTQYF. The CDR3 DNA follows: TGTGCCAGCAGCGGCCTTCTAGCGGTCGGCACAGATACGCAGTATTTT.

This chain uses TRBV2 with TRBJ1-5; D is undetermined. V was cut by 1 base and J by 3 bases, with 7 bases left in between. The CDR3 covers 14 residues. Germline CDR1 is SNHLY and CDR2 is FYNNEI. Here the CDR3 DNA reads TGTGCCAGCAGTGAAGGGCAGGACAATCAGCCCCAGCATTTT. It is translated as CASSEGQDNQPQHF.

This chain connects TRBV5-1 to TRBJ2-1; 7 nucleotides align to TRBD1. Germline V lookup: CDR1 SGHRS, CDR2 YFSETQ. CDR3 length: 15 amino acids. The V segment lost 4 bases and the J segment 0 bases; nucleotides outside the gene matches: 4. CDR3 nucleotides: TGCGCCAGCAGCCCGGGACAGTCCTCCTACAATGAGCAGTTCTTC. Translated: CASSPGQSSYNEQFF.

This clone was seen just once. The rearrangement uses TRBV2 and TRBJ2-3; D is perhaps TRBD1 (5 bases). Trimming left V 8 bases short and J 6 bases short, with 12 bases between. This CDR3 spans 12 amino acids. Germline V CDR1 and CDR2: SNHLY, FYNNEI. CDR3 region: CASSQGSDTQYF. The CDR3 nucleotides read TGTGCCAGCTCCCAGGGCAGTGATACGCAGTATTTT.

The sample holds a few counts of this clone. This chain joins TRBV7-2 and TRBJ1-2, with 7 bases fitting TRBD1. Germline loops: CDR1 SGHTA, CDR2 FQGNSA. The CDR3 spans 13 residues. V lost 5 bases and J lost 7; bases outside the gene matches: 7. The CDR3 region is CASSEDRFGGYTF. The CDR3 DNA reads TGTGCCAGCAGCGAGGACAGGTTCGGTGGCTACACCTTC.

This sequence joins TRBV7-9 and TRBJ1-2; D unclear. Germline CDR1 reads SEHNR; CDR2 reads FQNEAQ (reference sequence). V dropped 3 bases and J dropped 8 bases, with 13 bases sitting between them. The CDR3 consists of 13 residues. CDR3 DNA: TGTGCCAGCAGCTTTCGCGACCGACCGGGCTACACCTTC. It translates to CASSFRDRPGYTF.

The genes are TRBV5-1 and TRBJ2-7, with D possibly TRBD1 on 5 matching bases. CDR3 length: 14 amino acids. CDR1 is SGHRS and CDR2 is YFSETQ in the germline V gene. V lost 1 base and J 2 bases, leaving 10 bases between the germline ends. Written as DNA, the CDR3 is TGCGCCAGCAGCTTGAGTACAGGAACCTACGAGCAGTACTTC. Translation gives CASSLSTGTYEQYF.

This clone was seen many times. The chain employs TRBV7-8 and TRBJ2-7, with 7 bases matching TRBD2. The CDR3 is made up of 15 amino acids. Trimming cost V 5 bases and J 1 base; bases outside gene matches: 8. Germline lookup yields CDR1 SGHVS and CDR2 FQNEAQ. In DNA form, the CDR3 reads TGTGCCAGCAGCCCACTTGGGAGGGGATCCTACGAGCAGTACTTC. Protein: CASSPLGRGSYEQYF.

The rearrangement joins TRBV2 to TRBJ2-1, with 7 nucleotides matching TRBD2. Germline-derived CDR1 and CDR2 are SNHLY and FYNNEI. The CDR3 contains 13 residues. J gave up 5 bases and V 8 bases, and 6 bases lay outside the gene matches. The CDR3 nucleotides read TGTGCCAGCCGATTGCGGGGGAACAATGAGCAGTTCTTC. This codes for CASRLRGNNEQFF.

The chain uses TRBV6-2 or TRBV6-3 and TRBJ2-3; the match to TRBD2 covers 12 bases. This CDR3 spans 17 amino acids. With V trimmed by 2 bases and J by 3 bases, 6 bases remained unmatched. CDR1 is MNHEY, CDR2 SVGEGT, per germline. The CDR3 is CASSYRLAGVFTDTQYF. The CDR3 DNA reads TGTGCCAGCAGTTACCGACTAGCGGGGGTTTTTACAGATACGCAGTATTTT.

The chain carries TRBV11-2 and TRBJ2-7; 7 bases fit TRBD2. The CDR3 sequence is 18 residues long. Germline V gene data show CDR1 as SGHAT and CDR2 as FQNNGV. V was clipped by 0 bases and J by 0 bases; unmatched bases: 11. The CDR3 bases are TGTGCCAGCAGCTTAGAAGGCGGGCGGGGGAAACGCTCCTACGAGCAGTACTTC. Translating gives CASSLEGGRGKRSYEQYF.

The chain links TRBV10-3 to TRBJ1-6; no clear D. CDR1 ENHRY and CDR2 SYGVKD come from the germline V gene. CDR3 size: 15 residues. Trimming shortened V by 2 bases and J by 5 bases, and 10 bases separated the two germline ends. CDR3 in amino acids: CAISETGFDNSPLHF. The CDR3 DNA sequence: TGTGCCATCAGTGAGACCGGATTTGATAATTCACCCCTCCACTTT.

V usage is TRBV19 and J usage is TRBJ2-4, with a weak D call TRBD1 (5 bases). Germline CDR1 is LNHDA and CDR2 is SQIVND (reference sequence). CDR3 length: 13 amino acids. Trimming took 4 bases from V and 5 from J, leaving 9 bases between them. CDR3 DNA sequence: TGTGCCAGTAGTACCAGGGCAGAAAACATTCAGTACTTC. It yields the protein CASSTRAENIQYF. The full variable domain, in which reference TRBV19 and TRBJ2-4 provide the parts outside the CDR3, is DGGITQSPKYLFRKEGQNVTLSCEQNLNHDAMYWYRQDPGQGLRLIYYSQIVNDFQKGDIAEGYSVSREKKESFPLTVTSAQKNPTAFYLCASSTRAENIQYFGAGTRLSVL.

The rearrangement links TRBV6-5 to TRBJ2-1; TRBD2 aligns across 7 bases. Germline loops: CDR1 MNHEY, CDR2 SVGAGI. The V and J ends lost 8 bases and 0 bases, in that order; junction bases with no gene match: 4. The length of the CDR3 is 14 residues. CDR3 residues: CASVGLSSYNEQFF. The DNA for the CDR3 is TGTGCCAGCGTGGGACTAAGCTCCTACAATGAGCAGTTCTTC.

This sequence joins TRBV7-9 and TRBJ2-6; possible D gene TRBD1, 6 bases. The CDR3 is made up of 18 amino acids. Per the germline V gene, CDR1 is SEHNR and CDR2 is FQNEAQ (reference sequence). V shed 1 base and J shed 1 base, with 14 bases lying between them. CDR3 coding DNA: TGTGCCAGCAGCTTAGTGTTGACAGGAGGTTCTGGGGCCAACGTCCTGACTTTC. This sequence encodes CASSLVLTGGSGANVLTF.

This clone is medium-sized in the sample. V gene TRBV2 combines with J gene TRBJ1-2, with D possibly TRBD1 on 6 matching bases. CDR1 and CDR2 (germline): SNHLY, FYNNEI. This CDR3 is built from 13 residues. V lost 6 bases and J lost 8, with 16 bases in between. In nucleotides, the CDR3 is TGTGCCAGCAGGGACAGTCAAGCACGGGGCTACACCTTC. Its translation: CASRDSQARGYTF.

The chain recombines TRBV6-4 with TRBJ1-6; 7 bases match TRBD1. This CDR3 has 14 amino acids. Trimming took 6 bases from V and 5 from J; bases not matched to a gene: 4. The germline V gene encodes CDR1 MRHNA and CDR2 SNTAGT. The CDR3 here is CASRTGLDNSPLHF. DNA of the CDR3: TGTGCCAGCAGGACAGGGTTGGATAATTCACCCCTCCACTTT.

The CDR3 DNA follows: TGTGCCAGCAGCTTAGATTCGGGATTCCTTCAGACCCAGTACTTC. This encodes CASSLDSGFLQTQYF. The J gene is TRBJ2-5, the V gene TRBV7-9; D possibly corresponds to TRBD2 (5 bases). Germline CDR1 is SEHNR and CDR2 is FQNEAQ (reference sequence). CDR3 size: 15 residues. Between the trimmed V and J ends, which lost 1 base and 6 bases, there was a span of 15 bases.

The CDR3 coding sequence is TGCAGACTTGGGACCCCTTCTACCAATCAGCCCCAGCATTTT. Protein product: CRLGTPSTNQPQHF. This chain joins TRBV29-1 and TRBJ1-5; D is perhaps TRBD1 (5 bases). In germline, CDR1 is SQVTM, CDR2 ANQGSEA. This CDR3 region has 14 residues.

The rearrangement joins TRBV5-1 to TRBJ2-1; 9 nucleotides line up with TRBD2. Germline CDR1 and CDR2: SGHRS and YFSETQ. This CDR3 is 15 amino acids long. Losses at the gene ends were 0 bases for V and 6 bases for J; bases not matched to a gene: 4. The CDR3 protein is CASSLVASGVNEQFF. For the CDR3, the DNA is TGCGCCAGCAGCTTGGTGGCTAGCGGGGTCAATGAGCAGTTCTTC.

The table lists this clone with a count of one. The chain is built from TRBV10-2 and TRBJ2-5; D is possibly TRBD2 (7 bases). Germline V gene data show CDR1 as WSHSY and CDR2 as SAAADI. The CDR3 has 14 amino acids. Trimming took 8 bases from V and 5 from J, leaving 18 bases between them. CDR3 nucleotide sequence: TGCGCCAGCTTATCGTCCCGGGGGGCGGAGACCCAGTACTTC. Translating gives CASLSSRGAETQYF.

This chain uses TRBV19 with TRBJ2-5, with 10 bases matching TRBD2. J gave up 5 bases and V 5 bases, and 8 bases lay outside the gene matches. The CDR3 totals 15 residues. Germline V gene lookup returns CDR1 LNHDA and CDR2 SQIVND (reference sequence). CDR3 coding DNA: TGTGCCAGTAGTTATATGACTAGCGGGCGGGAGACCCAGTACTTC. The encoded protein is CASSYMTSGRETQYF. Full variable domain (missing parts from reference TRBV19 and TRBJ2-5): DGGITQSPKYLFRKEGQNVTLSCEQNLNHDAMYWYRQDPGQGLRLIYYSQIVNDFQKGDIAEGYSVSREKKESFPLTVTSAQKNPTAFYLCASSYMTSGRETQYFGPGTRLLVL.

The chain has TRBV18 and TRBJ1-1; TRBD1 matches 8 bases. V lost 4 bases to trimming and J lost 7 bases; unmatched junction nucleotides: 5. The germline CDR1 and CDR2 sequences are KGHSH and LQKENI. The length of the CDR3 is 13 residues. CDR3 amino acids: CASSQRDRSEAFF. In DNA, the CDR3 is TGTGCCAGCTCACAGCGGGACAGGAGTGAAGCTTTCTTT.

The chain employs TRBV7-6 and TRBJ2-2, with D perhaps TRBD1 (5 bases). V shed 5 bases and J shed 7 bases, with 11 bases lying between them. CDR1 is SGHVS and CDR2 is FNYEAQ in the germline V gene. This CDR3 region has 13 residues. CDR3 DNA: TGTGCCAGCAGCGCTACGACAGACGGGGAGCTGTTTTTT. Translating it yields CASSATTDGELFF.

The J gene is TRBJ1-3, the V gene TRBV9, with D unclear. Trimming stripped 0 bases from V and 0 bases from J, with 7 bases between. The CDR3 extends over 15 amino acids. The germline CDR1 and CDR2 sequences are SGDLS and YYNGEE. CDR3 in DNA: TGTGCCAGCAGCGTAGGCCACAACTCTGGAAACACCATATATTTT. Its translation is CASSVGHNSGNTIYF. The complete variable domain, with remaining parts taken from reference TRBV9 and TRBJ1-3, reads DSGVTQTPKHLITATGQRVTLRCSPRSGDLSVYWYQQSLDQGLQFLIQYYNGEERAKGNILERFSAQQFPDLHSELNLSSLELGDSALYFCASSVGHNSGNTIYFGEGSWLTVV.